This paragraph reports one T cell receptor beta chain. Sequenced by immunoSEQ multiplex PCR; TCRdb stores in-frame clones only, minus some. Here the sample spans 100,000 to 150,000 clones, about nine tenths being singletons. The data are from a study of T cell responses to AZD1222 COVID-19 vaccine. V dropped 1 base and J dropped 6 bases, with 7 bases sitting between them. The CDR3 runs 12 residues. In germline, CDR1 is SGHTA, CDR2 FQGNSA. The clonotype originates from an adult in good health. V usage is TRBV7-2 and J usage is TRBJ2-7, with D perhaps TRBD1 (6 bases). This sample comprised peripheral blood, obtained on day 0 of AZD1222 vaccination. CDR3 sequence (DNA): TGTGCCAGCAGCTTAGGAGGGGGCGAGCAGTACTTC. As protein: CASSLGGGEQYF. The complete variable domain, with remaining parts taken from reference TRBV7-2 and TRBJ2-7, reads GAGVSQSPSNKVTEKGKDVELRCDPISGHTALYWYRQSLGQGLEFLIYFQGNSAPDKSGLPSDRFSAERTGGSVSTLTIQRTQQEDSAVYLCASSLGGGEQYFGPGTRLTVT.